The present T cell receptor beta chain was sequenced within a study of T-cell reconstitution after alpha-beta-depleted transplantation in children. As regards this clonotype: Its cognate antigen is unknown.

Findings and caveats of the study: By one year post-transplant, T-cell counts and diversity largely arose from T cells that were newly produced.

Germline V gene data show CDR1 as SGHTA and CDR2 as FQGTGA. The CDR3 spans 15 residues. Germline trimming cut 3 bases from V and 2 bases from J; bases unmatched to any gene: 5. The TCRbeta library was prepared with unique molecular identifiers. TCRdb fed the PCR reads into MiXCR, producing one record per CDR3 protein. The table includes 700,000 to 950,000 distinct CDR3 sequences, under 20% detected once. The receptor's source is a male patient aged 10 to 17 who had a stem cell transplant for acute lymphoblastic leukemia, so the T cells may come from the graft donor. Sequenced here: PBMCs, mostly from graft donor cells, sampled 360 days after TCRalphabeta/CD19-depleted stem cell transplant. This chain uses TRBV7-3 with TRBJ2-3; the match to TRBD1 covers 7 bases. The CDR3: CASSFLQGPTDTQYF. In DNA form, the CDR3 reads TGTGCCAGCAGCTTTCTACAGGGGCCCACAGATACGCAGTATTTT.